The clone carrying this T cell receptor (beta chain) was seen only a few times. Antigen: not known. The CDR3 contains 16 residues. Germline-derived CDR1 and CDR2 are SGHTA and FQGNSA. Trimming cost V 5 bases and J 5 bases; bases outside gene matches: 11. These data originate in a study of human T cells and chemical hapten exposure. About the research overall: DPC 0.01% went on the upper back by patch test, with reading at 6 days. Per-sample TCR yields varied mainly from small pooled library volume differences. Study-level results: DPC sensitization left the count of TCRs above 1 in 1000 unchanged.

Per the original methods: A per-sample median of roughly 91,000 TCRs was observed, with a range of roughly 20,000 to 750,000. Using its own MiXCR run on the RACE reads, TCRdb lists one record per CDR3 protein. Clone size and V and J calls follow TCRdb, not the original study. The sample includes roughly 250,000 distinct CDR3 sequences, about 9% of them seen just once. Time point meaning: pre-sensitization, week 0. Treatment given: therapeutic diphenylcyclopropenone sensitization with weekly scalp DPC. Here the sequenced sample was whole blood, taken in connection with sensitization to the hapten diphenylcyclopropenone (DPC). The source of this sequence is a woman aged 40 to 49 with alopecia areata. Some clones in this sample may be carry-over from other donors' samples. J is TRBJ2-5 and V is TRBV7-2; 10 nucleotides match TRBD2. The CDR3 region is CASSAGLARPPETQYF. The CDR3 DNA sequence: TGTGCCAGCAGCGCGGGACTAGCGAGACCTCCTGAGACCCAGTACTTC.